This record looks at one TCR beta chain sequence and its context. The antigen it recognizes is unknown. The sample holds no much larger clone one base away, and base qualities are not on file. Reading from cysteine to phenylalanine, the CDR3 counts 14 amino acids. Only the CDR3 portion is preserved as DNA: 42 bases, with reading frame beginning at the first base. V ends up 4 bases short and J 6 bases short, with an unmatched junction base count of 6. The germline V gene supplies CDR1 SQVTM and CDR2 ANQGSEA. The immunoSEQ Assay, a bias-controlled multiplex PCR, was used to amplify TCRbeta CDR3 regions from genomic DNA. Per the source publication's procedure: The number of nucleated cells in each sample was estimated by amplification of reference gene primers within the assay. To quantify the absolute abundance of each unique TCRbeta CDR3 rearrangement, sequence reads were collapsed and filtered. Productive Simpson clonality was computed per sample as the square root of Simpson's diversity index over productive rearrangements. As stored in TCRdb, this immuneACCESS dataset retains in-frame rearrangements with V and J assigned. A fraction of the clones does not appear; measured against another copy, unresolved V genes explain less than half of the discrepancy, and the remainder lacks a known reason. V and J calls and clone size follow that table, whereas D and trimming were derived from the DNA. This sample has 150,000 or so clones in its table, and 80% to 90% of those were observed once. The ten largest clones add up to nearly 8.5% of the sample.

The collaborating institutions used their own protocols to collect whole blood in K2EDTA tubes. For TCRbeta analysis, collaborator samples were shipped as frozen whole blood, as isolated PBMCs, or as DNA extracted from either sample type. This entry belongs to a study of blood T cell repertoires in COVID-19 (dated by TCRdb to the early 2020s). About the full investigation: Samples covering the acute and convalescent phases of COVID-19 were provided by collaborators in the United States, Italy and Spain. Samples came from the ongoing ImmuneRACE study (first 160 participants) plus 1,254 subjects from 6 global collaborators. Nearly every sample came with metadata listing a de-identified subject ID, COVID-19 status, age in years and sex. Subjects who had been exposed to COVID-19, were actively infected with it, or had recovered from it provided the deeply sampled blood TCRbeta repertoires that made up the dataset. A freely available public database, intended as a resource for researchers studying the immune response to SARS-CoV-2, is where the repertoires were released. The material from the prospective study consisted of cDNA or gDNA derived from T cells, B-cell-depleted T cells, or PBMCs. Where HLA class I and class II types were available, the types were taken from metadata supplied by the sample provider, not from assay-based typing.

Study-wide conclusions, independent of this receptor: How much clinical and demographic metadata was included differed by source and by participant, and the metadata was provided uncurated.

Sequenced material: peripheral blood. This clonotype was obtained from a man in his fifties or sixties with acute or convalescent COVID-19. The rearrangement combines TRBV29-1 with TRBJ2-3, with 11 central nucleotides matching TRBD2. The bases are TGCAGCGTTGCTGGGACTAGCGGTGCGGATACGCAGTATTTT. Its amino acids are CSVAGTSGADTQYF.